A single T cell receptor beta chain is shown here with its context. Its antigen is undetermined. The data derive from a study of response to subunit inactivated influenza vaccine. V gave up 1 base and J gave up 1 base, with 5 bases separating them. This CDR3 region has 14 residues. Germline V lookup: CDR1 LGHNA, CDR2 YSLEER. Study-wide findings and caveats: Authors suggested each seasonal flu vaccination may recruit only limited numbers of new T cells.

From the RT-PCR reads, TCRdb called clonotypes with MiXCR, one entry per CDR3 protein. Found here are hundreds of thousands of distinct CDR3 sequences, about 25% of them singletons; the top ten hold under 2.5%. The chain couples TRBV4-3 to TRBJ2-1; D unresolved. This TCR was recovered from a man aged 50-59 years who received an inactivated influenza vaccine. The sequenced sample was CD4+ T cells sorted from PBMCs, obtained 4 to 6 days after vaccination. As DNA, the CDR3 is TGCGCCAGCAGCCAAGCGGCATCCTACAATGAGCAGTTCTTC. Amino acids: CASSQAASYNEQFF.